These 18 T cell receptor beta chains were sequenced from one sample in a study of cytomegalovirus exposure and HLA in healthy donors. PCR was performed using 60 Vbeta and 13 Jbeta primers. The repertoire was sequenced with immunoSEQ multiplex PCR; TCRdb's copy has only in-frame clones and lacks some. The sample carries 120,000 to 150,000 clones, approximately 80% recorded once. Sequenced material: PBMCs. The receptors derive from a woman aged 40 to 50 in good health and CMV-seronegative.

The count of this clone is one. The chain has TRBV30 and TRBJ2-1; 7 positions agree with TRBD1. Looked up from germline, CDR1 is GTSNPN and CDR2 is SVGIG (reference sequence). This CDR3 spans 19 amino acids. V was clipped by 2 bases and J by 2 bases; unmatched bases: 18. The CDR3 protein is CAWSKYGQDFPFAYNEQFF. The DNA for the CDR3 is TGTGCCTGGAGTAAGTACGGACAGGACTTTCCCTTTGCCTACAATGAGCAGTTCTTC. The variable domain in full, with the rest retrieved from reference TRBV30 and TRBJ2-1, is SQTIHQWPATLVQPVGSPLSLECTVEGTSNPNLYWYRQAAGRGLQLLFYSVGIGQISSEVPQNLSASRPQDRQFILSSKKLLLSDSGFYLCAWSKYGQDFPFAYNEQFFGPGTRLTVL.

By share, this clone ranks as medium-sized. J is TRBJ2-3 and V is TRBV2; 12 nucleotides line up with TRBD2. The V gene's germline CDR1 is SNHLY and CDR2 FYNNEI. This CDR3 has 17 residues. Germline trimming cut 9 bases from V and 3 bases from J; bases unmatched to any gene: 13. The CDR3 nucleotides are TGTGCCAGTGAGGGGCTAGCGGGGGGGCGGGTAACAGATACGCAGTATTTT. It encodes CASEGLAGGRVTDTQYF. The whole variable domain, filled in from reference TRBV2 and TRBJ2-3, reads EPEVTQTPSHQVTQMGQEVILRCVPISNHLYFYWYRQILGQKVEFLVSFYNNEISEKSEIFDDQFSVERPDGSNFTLKIRSTKLEDSAMYFCASEGLAGGRVTDTQYFGPGTRLTVL.

This clone came up once. The chain couples TRBV11-2 to TRBJ2-7, with TRBD1 as a possible D gene (5 bases). This CDR3 spans 15 amino acids. Germline V CDR1 and CDR2: SGHAT, FQNNGV. Trimming removed 5 bases from V and 0 bases from J, with 14 bases in between. CDR3 sequence (DNA): TGTGCCAGCAGCAAGGTCTTGGACATCTCCTACGAGCAGTACTTC. It specifies CASSKVLDISYEQYF.

This chain connects TRBV5-4 to TRBJ2-2; 9 bases align to TRBD2. Germline V gene lookup returns CDR1 SGHNT and CDR2 YYREEE (reference sequence). V trimming: 4 bases; J trimming: 4 bases; junction bases outside the gene matches: 5. The CDR3 sequence is 15 residues long. The CDR3 nucleotides read TGTGCCAGCAGCCCTCGCGGGAGGGCCACCGGGGAGCTGTTTTTT. Protein product: CASSPRGRATGELFF. The full variable domain, in which reference TRBV5-4 and TRBJ2-2 provide the parts outside the CDR3, is ETGVTQSPTHLIKTRGQQVTLRCSSQSGHNTVSWYQQALGQGPQFIFQYYREEENGRGNFPPRFSGLQFPNYSSELNVNALELDDSALYLCASSPRGRATGELFFGEGSRLTVL.

This sequence joins TRBV5-1 and TRBJ1-4; D might be TRBD1 (6 bases). CDR3 length equals 15 residues. Between the trimmed V and J ends, which lost 4 bases and 5 bases, there was a span of 15 bases. CDR1 and CDR2 from the germline V gene are SGHRS and YFSETQ. The CDR3 DNA reads as TGCGCCAGCAGCCTACAGGGAGAAAGGAATGAAAAACTGTTTTTT. Translated, it gives CASSLQGERNEKLFF. Full variable domain (missing parts from reference TRBV5-1 and TRBJ1-4): KAGVTQTPRYLIKTRGQQVTLSCSPISGHRSVSWYQQTPGQGLQFLFEYFSETQRNKGNFPGRFSGRQFSNSRSEMNVSTLELGDSALYLCASSLQGERNEKLFFGSGTQLSVL.

This sequence joins TRBV15 and TRBJ1-5; TRBD1 might be the D (5 bases). The ends were cut back, 0 bases at V and 11 bases at J, with 17 bases in the middle. This CDR3 contains 15 residues. CDR1 is LNHNV and CDR2 is YYDKDF in the germline V gene (reference sequence). CDR3 DNA sequence: TGTGCCACCAGCAGAGATCTGGGCAGCGGGGCAGCCCAGCATTTT. It encodes CATSRDLGSGAAQHF.

The V call is TRBV6-6, the J call TRBJ2-7, with D possibly TRBD1 on 6 matching bases. This CDR3 contains 12 residues. The V end lost 8 bases, the J end lost 2 bases, and 10 bases lay between the germline ends. Germline CDR1 MNHNY, CDR2 SVGAGI (reference sequence). CDR3 loop: CASSDSPYEQYF. CDR3 nucleotides: TGTGCCAGCTCGGACAGCCCCTACGAGCAGTACTTC.

The chain carries TRBV5-4 and TRBJ1-3; possibly TRBD1 for D (5 bases). This CDR3 has 18 amino acids. The V and J ends lost 0 bases and 4 bases respectively, with 20 bases between them. Germline V gene data show CDR1 as SGHNT and CDR2 as YYREEE (reference sequence). CDR3 loop: CASSLGGLIGRGGNTIYF. Written as DNA, the CDR3 is TGTGCCAGCAGCTTGGGAGGGCTCATCGGGAGGGGAGGAAACACCATATATTTT.

The chain carries TRBV14 and TRBJ1-4, with 7 bases identical to TRBD1. V trimming: 2 bases; J trimming: 7 bases; junction bases outside the gene matches: 7. This CDR3 has 15 residues. Germline V gene sequence: CDR1 SGHDN, CDR2 FVKESK. This CDR3 is CASSQRNRGVEKLFF. Written as DNA, the CDR3 is TGTGCCAGCAGCCAACGCAACAGGGGAGTTGAAAAACTGTTTTTT.

V and J are TRBV28 and TRBJ1-1; TRBD1 agrees at 10 bases. From germline, CDR1 is MDHEN and CDR2 SYDVKM. The CDR3 spans 17 residues. Trimming took 4 bases from V and 6 from J; bases not matched to a gene: 14. CDR3 residues: CASSSRTGGNWKAEAFF. The CDR3 region has the DNA TGTGCCAGCAGTTCTCGGACAGGGGGAAATTGGAAAGCTGAAGCTTTCTTT.

This rearrangement joins TRBV5-1 to TRBJ2-2, with 9 nucleotides matching TRBD1. V dropped 2 bases and J dropped 5; count of bases not matched to a gene: 4. The germline gives CDR1 SGHRS, CDR2 YFSETQ. The CDR3 contains 15 residues. The CDR3 coding sequence is TGCGCCAGCAGCTTCCGGGACAGGGTTACCGGGGAGCTGTTTTTT. This sequence encodes CASSFRDRVTGELFF.

This clone showed up just a few times. The chain has TRBV15 and TRBJ2-1; no reliable D call. This CDR3 has 13 residues. CDR1 LNHNV and CDR2 YYDKDF come from the germline V gene (reference sequence). V lost 5 bases and J 4 bases, leaving 9 bases between the germline ends. DNA of the CDR3: TGTGCCACCAGCGGGCCTCTATACAATGAGCAGTTCTTC. The encoded protein is CATSGPLYNEQFF.

Details on this clone: Distinct nucleotide sequences in the sample also encode this CDR3. CDR3 loop: CATKEGPISYEQYF. CDR3 in DNA: TGTGCCACAAAGGAGGGTCCTATCTCCTACGAGCAGTACTTC. The gene calls are TRBV19 and TRBJ2-7; D might be TRBD2 (6 bases). CDR1 is LNHDA and CDR2 is SQIVND in the germline V gene (reference sequence). The germline V and J ends were trimmed by 10 bases and 0 bases, with 16 bases remaining between them. The CDR3 loop spans 14 amino acids.

The chain employs TRBV9 and TRBJ2-2, with D possibly matching TRBD2 (6 bases). Trimming took off 2 bases at V and 7 bases at J, with 9 bases between the two ends. CDR3 size: 13 residues. In germline, CDR1 is SGDLS, CDR2 YYNGEE. DNA of the CDR3: TGTGCCAGCAGCGTGACTAGAGTCGGGGAGCTGTTTTTT. This translates into CASSVTRVGELFF. The full variable domain, completed using reference TRBV9 and TRBJ2-2, is DSGVTQTPKHLITATGQRVTLRCSPRSGDLSVYWYQQSLDQGLQFLIQYYNGEERAKGNILERFSAQQFPDLHSELNLSSLELGDSALYFCASSVTRVGELFFGEGSRLTVL.

This chain connects TRBV27 to TRBJ2-5; D is perhaps TRBD2 (6 bases). CDR3 size: 15 residues. V lost 3 bases, J lost 2 bases, and 13 bases lay in between. Per germline, CDR1 MNHEY and CDR2 SMNVEV (reference sequence). In DNA form, the CDR3 reads TGTGCCAGCAGTTTCGGGGGTACGGGACAAGAGACCCAGTACTTC. As protein: CASSFGGTGQETQYF.

The chain couples TRBV2 to TRBJ1-2, with TRBD1 identical over 9 bases. Looked up from germline, CDR1 is SNHLY and CDR2 is FYNNEI. CDR3 size: 12 residues. V was pared by 10 bases and J by 7 bases, with 7 bases of the junction left unmatched. The CDR3 DNA reads TGTGCCATCCCGGGACAGGGAAGTGGCTACACCTTC. Its translation is CAIPGQGSGYTF.

V usage is TRBV19 and J usage is TRBJ1-5; D not resolved. Trimming removed 3 bases from V and 7 bases from J, with 13 bases in between. CDR3 size: 14 residues. CDR1 and CDR2 from the germline V gene are LNHDA and SQIVND (reference sequence). CDR3 bases: TGTGCCAGTAGTATTAGCGGCCTAGGGCAGCCCCAGCATTTT. This gives the protein CASSISGLGQPQHF.

The genes are TRBV2 and TRBJ2-5, with TRBD1 matching 9 bases. The V and J ends lost 5 bases and 2 bases, in that order; junction bases with no gene match: 6. Per the germline V gene, CDR1 is SNHLY and CDR2 is FYNNEI. The CDR3 has 15 residues. CDR3 protein: CASSPGTGRQETQYF. Written as DNA, the CDR3 is TGTGCCAGCAGTCCTGGGACAGGGAGACAAGAGACCCAGTACTTC.